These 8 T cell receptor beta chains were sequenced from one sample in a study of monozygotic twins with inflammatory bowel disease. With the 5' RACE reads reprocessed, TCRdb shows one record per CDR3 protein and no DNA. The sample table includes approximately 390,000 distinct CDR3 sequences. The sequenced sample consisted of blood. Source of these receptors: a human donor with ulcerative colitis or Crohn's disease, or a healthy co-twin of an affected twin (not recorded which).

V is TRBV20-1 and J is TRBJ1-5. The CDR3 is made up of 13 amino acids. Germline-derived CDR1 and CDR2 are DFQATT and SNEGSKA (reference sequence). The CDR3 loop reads CSARSGMNQPQHF.

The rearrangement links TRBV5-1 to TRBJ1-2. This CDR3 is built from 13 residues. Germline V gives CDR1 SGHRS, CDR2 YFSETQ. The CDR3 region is CASSLLQAHGYTF.

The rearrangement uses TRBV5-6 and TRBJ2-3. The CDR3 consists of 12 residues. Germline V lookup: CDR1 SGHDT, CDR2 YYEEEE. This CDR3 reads CASSSDLGTQYF.

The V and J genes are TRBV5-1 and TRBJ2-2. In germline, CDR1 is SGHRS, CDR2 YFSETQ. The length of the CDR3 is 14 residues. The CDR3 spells CASSLVVNTGELFF.

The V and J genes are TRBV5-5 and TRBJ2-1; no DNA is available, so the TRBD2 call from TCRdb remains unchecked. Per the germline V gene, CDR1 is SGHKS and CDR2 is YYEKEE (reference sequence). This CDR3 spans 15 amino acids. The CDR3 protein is CASGSRLAGEIEQFF.

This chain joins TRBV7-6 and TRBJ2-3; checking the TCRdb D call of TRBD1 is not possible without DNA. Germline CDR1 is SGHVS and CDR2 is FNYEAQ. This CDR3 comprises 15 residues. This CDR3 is CASSWGRTDTDTQYF.

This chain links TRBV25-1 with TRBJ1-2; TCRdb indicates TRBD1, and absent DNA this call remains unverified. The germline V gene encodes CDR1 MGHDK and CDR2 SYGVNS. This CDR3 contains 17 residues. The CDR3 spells CASSGLVRDSPNYGYTF.

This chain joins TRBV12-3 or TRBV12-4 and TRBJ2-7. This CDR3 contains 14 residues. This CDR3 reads CASSSPLAKNEQYF.